This T cell receptor beta chain appears in the sequencing data of a study of CD8 T cells in Susac syndrome. Overall study: Patients with Susac syndrome, at blood draw, were therapy-naive, on corticosteroids, or on intravenous immunoglobulin alone.

The CDR3 is 12 amino acids. Trimming cost V 6 bases and J 3 bases, with 11 bases left between them. Germline CDR1 is DFQATT and CDR2 is SNEGSKA (reference sequence). RNA totalling roughly 0.45 to 1 ug underwent reverse transcription with random hexamers. The immunoSEQ assay covered 54 Vbeta and 13 Jbeta segments for CDR3. TCRdb called the immunoSEQ multiplex PCR reads again in MiXCR, with one record for every CDR3 protein. The data hold about 120,000 distinct CDR3 sequences, with around 94% observed a single time. The specimen sequenced was CD8+ T cells from PBMCs. This TCR was recovered from a human donor with Susac syndrome. The J gene is TRBJ1-2, the V gene TRBV20-1; D gene unclear. CDR3 sequence reads: CSAGSPDYGYTF. In DNA form, the CDR3 reads TGCAGTGCGGGATCCCCTGACTATGGCTACACCTTC.